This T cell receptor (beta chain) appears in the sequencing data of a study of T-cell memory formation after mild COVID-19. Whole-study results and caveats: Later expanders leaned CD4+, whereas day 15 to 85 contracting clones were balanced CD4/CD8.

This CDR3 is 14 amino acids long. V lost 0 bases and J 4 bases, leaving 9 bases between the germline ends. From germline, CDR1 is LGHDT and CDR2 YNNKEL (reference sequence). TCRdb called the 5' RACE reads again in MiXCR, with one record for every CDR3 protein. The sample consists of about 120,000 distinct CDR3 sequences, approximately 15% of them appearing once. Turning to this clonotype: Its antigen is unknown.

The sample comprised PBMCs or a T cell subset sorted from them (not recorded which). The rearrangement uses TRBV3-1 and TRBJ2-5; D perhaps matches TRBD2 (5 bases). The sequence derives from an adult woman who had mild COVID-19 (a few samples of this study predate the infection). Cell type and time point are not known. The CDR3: CASSQDTGRETQYF. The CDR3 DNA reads TGTGCCAGCAGCCAAGACACGGGGAGAGAGACCCAGTACTTC.